The 9 T cell receptor beta chains listed next were all sequenced from one sample in a study of type 1 and type 2 diabetes patients. The PCR template was genomic DNA. Multiplex PCR with 30 forward and 13 reverse primers amplified the TCR beta CDR3. One entry per CDR3 protein, called by TCRdb with MiXCR from the multiplex PCR reads. In the table there are under 300,000 distinct CDR3 sequences, around 47% of which are singletons. The sequenced sample consisted of peripheral blood mononuclear cells (PBMCs). The receptors derive from a man between 18 and 35 years old with type 2 diabetes.

The chain couples TRBV2 to TRBJ1-2; no clear D. The CDR3 consists of 16 residues. Germline CDR1 SNHLY, CDR2 FYNNEI. V lost 7 bases to trimming and J lost 4 bases, with 22 bases between them. Here the CDR3 reads CASIGHVETGTYGYTF. The DNA of the CDR3 is TGTGCCAGCATTGGCCATGTCGAGACCGGCACCTATGGCTACACCTTC.

This rearrangement joins TRBV7-9 to TRBJ1-5; 9 positions match TRBD1. The germline gives CDR1 SEHNR, CDR2 FQNEAQ (reference sequence). The V gene end was trimmed by 5 bases and the J gene end by 5 bases; junction bases not matched to a gene: 4. CDR3 size: 14 residues. The CDR3 nucleotides are TGTGCCAGCAGCCTGGGACAGGGTCATCAGCCCCAGCATTTT. Translated: CASSLGQGHQPQHF.

This clonotype has just a few counts. CDR3 coding DNA: TGTGCCAGCACCCGGACAGGGGGCGGCTCTGGGGCCAACGTCCTGACTTTC. It specifies CASTRTGGGSGANVLTF. The rearrangement links TRBV27 to TRBJ2-6, with 11 bases fitting TRBD1. The germline CDR1 and CDR2 sequences are MNHEY and SMNVEV (reference sequence). The J segment lost 0 bases and the V segment lost 7 bases, leaving 5 bases of the junction unmatched. The CDR3 is 17 residues long.

The chain recombines TRBV6-5 with TRBJ2-7; a possible D gene is TRBD1 (6 bases). The CDR3 runs to 14 residues. Germline V lookup: CDR1 MNHEY, CDR2 SVGAGI. V gave up 5 bases and J gave up 3 bases, with 14 bases separating them. CDR3 nucleotides: TGTGCCAGCAGTCAGGGGAGTTTCGGCTACGAGCAGTACTTC. Protein product: CASSQGSFGYEQYF.

The chain carries TRBV9 and TRBJ2-1, with TRBD2 matching 8 bases. This CDR3 comprises 14 residues. From germline, CDR1 is SGDLS and CDR2 YYNGEE. Unmatched junction bases numbered 7, after V lost 2 bases and J lost 9 bases. The CDR3 nucleotides read TGTGCCAGCAGCGTTGACGGGGGGGCCGGTGAGCAGTTCTTC. This codes for CASSVDGGAGEQFF. Filled out from reference TRBV9 and TRBJ2-1, the complete variable domain reads DSGVTQTPKHLITATGQRVTLRCSPRSGDLSVYWYQQSLDQGLQFLIQYYNGEERAKGNILERFSAQQFPDLHSELNLSSLELGDSALYFCASSVDGGAGEQFFGPGTRLTVL.

J is TRBJ1-2 and V is TRBV7-8; D call uncertain. The CDR3 covers 15 residues. Germline CDR1 and CDR2: SGHVS and FQNEAQ. V shed 1 base and J shed 2 bases, with 11 bases lying between them. The CDR3 sequence: CASSLVPDKNYGYTF. The DNA for the CDR3 is TGTGCCAGCAGCTTAGTTCCAGATAAGAACTATGGCTACACCTTC.

This clonotype has a count of ten or more. V usage is TRBV2 and J usage is TRBJ2-5; 12 bases are shared with TRBD2. This CDR3 comprises 14 residues. Germline V gives CDR1 SNHLY, CDR2 FYNNEI. V gave up 6 bases and J gave up 5 bases; unmatched junction bases: 4. The DNA for the CDR3 is TGTGCCAGCAGAGGGACTAGCGGGTTCGAGACCCAGTACTTC. Translated, it gives CASRGTSGFETQYF. The whole variable domain, filled in from reference TRBV2 and TRBJ2-5, reads EPEVTQTPSHQVTQMGQEVILRCVPISNHLYFYWYRQILGQKVEFLVSFYNNEISEKSEIFDDQFSVERPDGSNFTLKIRSTKLEDSAMYFCASRGTSGFETQYFGPGTRLLVL.

To note about this clonotype: The junction differs from germline at one of its ends, possibly a read error. The genes are TRBV7-2 and TRBJ1-2; TRBD1 matches at 8 bases. This CDR3 is built from 15 residues. Per germline, CDR1 SGHTA and CDR2 FQGNSA. Here the CDR3 reads CATSREGQGNYGYTF. The CDR3 DNA reads as TGTGCCACCAGCAGGGAAGGACAGGGCAACTATGGCTACACCTTC. The entire variable domain, with the rest obtained from reference TRBV7-2 and TRBJ1-2, is as follows: GAGVSQSPSNKVTEKGKDVELRCDPISGHTALYWYRQSLGQGLEFLIYFQGNSAPDKSGLPSDRFSAERTGGSVSTLTIQRTQQEDSAVYLCATSREGQGNYGYTFGSGTRLTVV.

This clonotype was observed at least ten times. The chain's CDR3 is CASGLQGNQPQHF. The CDR3 DNA follows: TGTGCCAGCGGTCTCCAGGGCAATCAGCCCCAGCATTTT. This chain uses TRBV2 with TRBJ1-5; D uncertain. The V gene's germline CDR1 is SNHLY and CDR2 FYNNEI. The length of the CDR3 is 13 residues. V was clipped by 8 bases and J by 2 bases, with 10 bases between them.